This entry lists 26 T cell receptor beta chains sequenced from one sample in a study of cytomegalovirus exposure and HLA in healthy donors. Primers included in the PCR were 60 Vbeta and 13 Jbeta primers. Generated by immunoSEQ multiplex PCR, the TCRdb table keeps only in-frame clones and is missing some. This sample has 100,000 or so clones, with just over 75% found just once. Sequences were obtained from PBMCs. The receptors were sampled from a man in his forties or fifties in good health and CMV-seropositive.

The chain uses TRBV29-1 and TRBJ2-7, with TRBD1 identical over 9 bases. Germline V gene data show CDR1 as SQVTM and CDR2 as ANQGSEA. With 4 bases clipped from V and 6 bases from J, the junction kept 10 bases outside the gene matches. The length of the CDR3 is 14 residues. CDR3 residues: CSVASSGQGREQYF. In DNA, the CDR3 is TGCAGCGTTGCTTCCTCGGGACAGGGTCGCGAGCAGTACTTC.

Comments on this clone: Other DNA sequences within the sample encode an identical CDR3. This chain links TRBV28 with TRBJ1-1, with unresolved D. Trimming shortened V by 3 bases and J by 0 bases, and 5 bases separated the two germline ends. The CDR3 runs 13 residues. CDR1 is MDHEN, CDR2 SYDVKM, per germline. CDR3 residues: CASSFGLNTEAFF. DNA for the CDR3: TGTGCCAGCAGTTTCGGGTTGAACACTGAAGCTTTCTTT.

The rearrangement links TRBV10-3 to TRBJ1-2, with D unresolved. Germline values: CDR1 ENHRY, CDR2 SYGVKD. CDR3 size: 13 residues. Trimming pared 2 bases from V and 6 bases from J, leaving 10 bases between. Here the CDR3 DNA reads TGTGCCATCAGTGAGAGGAGGGATGATGGCTACACCTTC. Encoded protein: CAISERRDDGYTF.

This clone was seen only a few times. The chain carries TRBV29-1 and TRBJ2-1, with D tentatively TRBD2 (6 bases). CDR3 length: 15 residues. Trimming shortened V by 6 bases and J by 3 bases, and 18 bases separated the two germline ends. In germline, CDR1 is SQVTM, CDR2 ANQGSEA. CDR3 region: CSVSQRLRDYNEQFF. In DNA form, the CDR3 reads TGCAGCGTCTCCCAGAGGTTGCGGGACTACAATGAGCAGTTCTTC.

Only one count was recorded for this clone. The chain joins TRBV11-2 to TRBJ2-4; TRBD1 might be the D (6 bases). There are 14 residues in the CDR3. Looked up from germline, CDR1 is SGHAT and CDR2 is FQNNGV. Trimming removed 4 bases from V and 1 base from J, with 8 bases in between. The CDR3 region has the DNA TGTGCCAGCAGCTCCCAGGGGGCCAAAAACATTCAGTACTTC. Translating it yields CASSSQGAKNIQYF. The entire variable domain, with the rest obtained from reference TRBV11-2 and TRBJ2-4, is as follows: EAGVAQSPRYKIIEKRQSVAFWCNPISGHATLYWYQQILGQGPKLLIQFQNNGVVDDSQLPKDRFSAERLKGVDSTLKIQPAKLEDSAVYLCASSSQGAKNIQYFGAGTRLSVL.

The chain recombines TRBV30 with TRBJ1-6; the D is unclear. The CDR3 covers 15 residues. V was cut by 5 bases and J by 7 bases, with 18 bases left in between. CDR1 and CDR2 (germline): GTSNPN, SVGIG (reference sequence). The CDR3 DNA reads TGTGCCTGGCGACCCCCTGTTTCAGGAAATTCACCCCTCCACTTT. Amino acid sequence: CAWRPPVSGNSPLHF.

On this clone: Relative to the germline gene, one junction end is altered; a read error may explain this. V gene TRBV12-5 combines with J gene TRBJ2-7; 7 positions agree with TRBD2. The V gene's germline CDR1 is LGHNT and CDR2 FRNRAP. The CDR3 sequence is 14 residues long. The CDR3 bases are TGTGCTGGTGGGGAGGGCCGGGAGTACTACGAGCAGTACTTC. This codes for CAGGEGREYYEQYF.

The genes are TRBV11-2 and TRBJ2-5; the D gene could be TRBD1 or TRBD2 (6 bases each). Trimming took off 5 bases at V and 4 bases at J, with 11 bases between the two ends. The CDR3 is 13 amino acids. Germline lookup yields CDR1 SGHAT and CDR2 FQNNGV. As DNA, the CDR3 is TGTGCCAGCAGCCTAGGGGGGCGAGAGACCCAGTACTTC. The encoded protein is CASSLGGRETQYF.

The gene calls are TRBV28 and TRBJ1-2, with D hard to call. Trimming left V 7 bases short and J 4 bases short, with 13 bases between. The germline gives CDR1 MDHEN, CDR2 SYDVKM. The CDR3 has 13 amino acids. CDR3: CASTLRPSYGYTF. The CDR3 DNA is TGTGCCAGCACCTTGAGGCCGAGCTATGGCTACACCTTC.

This clone was picked up one time. The chain couples TRBV27 to TRBJ2-7, with a possible D match to TRBD2 (7 bases). Germline CDR1 is MNHEY and CDR2 is SMNVEV (reference sequence). Trimming shortened V by 5 bases and J by 4 bases, and 15 bases separated the two germline ends. The CDR3 sequence is 14 residues long. The CDR3 protein is CASSLIAGAYEQYF. The CDR3 DNA reads TGTGCCAGCAGTCTAATCGCGGGGGCTTACGAGCAGTACTTC.

V usage is TRBV7-2 and J usage is TRBJ2-2; TRBD2 aligns across 8 bases. Trimming took 1 base from V and 4 from J; bases not matched to a gene: 8. Germline V gene lookup returns CDR1 SGHTA and CDR2 FQGNSA. The CDR3 is 17 residues long. The CDR3 nucleotides read TGTGCCAGCAGCTTAGTCGCGGGGGGCCTCGTCACCGGGGAGCTGTTTTTT. Its translation is CASSLVAGGLVTGELFF.

Only a few counts were recorded for this clone. The chain recombines TRBV27 with TRBJ2-7, with D possibly TRBD2 on 5 matching bases. Germline assignment: CDR1 MNHEY and CDR2 SMNVEV (reference sequence). With 7 bases removed from V and 6 bases from J, the gap between germline ends came to 25 bases. The CDR3 contains 16 residues. As DNA, the CDR3 is TGTGCCAGCACTCCCCGCCCGGGGTCCAAGGCCGGCGAGCAGTACTTC. Protein: CASTPRPGSKAGEQYF.

V gene TRBV2 combines with J gene TRBJ2-7; 7 nucleotides match TRBD1. Germline V gene data show CDR1 as SNHLY and CDR2 as FYNNEI. The CDR3 length is 14 residues. J lost 1 base, V lost 6 bases, and 6 bases had no gene match. The CDR3 sequence: CASSLQGISYEQYF. The CDR3 DNA reads TGTGCCAGCAGCTTACAGGGGATATCCTACGAGCAGTACTTC.

The V call is TRBV15, the J call TRBJ2-7; unclear D gene. CDR1 is LNHNV, CDR2 YYDKDF, per germline (reference sequence). The CDR3 sequence is 13 residues long. The V end lost 0 bases, the J end lost 12 bases, and 15 bases lay between the germline ends. The CDR3 DNA is TGTGCCACCAGCAGAGATACTCTGGCACAGCCGTACTTC. This encodes CATSRDTLAQPYF. The whole variable domain, remainder taken from reference TRBV15 and TRBJ2-7, is DAMVIQNPRYQVTQFGKPVTLSCSQTLNHNVMYWYQQKSSQAPKLLFHYYDKDFNNEADTPDNFQSRRPNTSFCFLDIRSPGLGDTAMYLCATSRDTLAQPYFGPGTRLTVT.

This clone was seen a few times. V is TRBV29-1 and J is TRBJ1-1; the match to TRBD1 covers 8 bases. V lost 6 bases and J lost 6; bases outside the gene matches: 3. CDR3 length equals 11 residues. Germline-derived CDR1 and CDR2 are SQVTM and ANQGSEA. CDR3 coding DNA: TGCAGCGTCATGGACAGGGCTGAAGCTTTCTTT. Amino acid sequence: CSVMDRAEAFF.

The rearrangement joins TRBV6-5 to TRBJ1-4; no firm D call. Germline CDR1 is MNHEY and CDR2 is SVGAGI. The V and J ends lost 2 bases and 2 bases respectively, with 12 bases between them. CDR3 length: 16 residues. CDR3 in amino acids: CASSYAPLGTNEKLFF. CDR3 nucleotides: TGTGCCAGCAGTTACGCCCCCCTAGGTACTAATGAAAAACTGTTTTTT.

The rearrangement uses TRBV28 and TRBJ1-3; unclear D gene. From germline, CDR1 is MDHEN and CDR2 SYDVKM. V was clipped by 6 bases and J by 0 bases, with 15 bases between them. The CDR3 is made up of 16 amino acids. CDR3 protein: CASSLGLRISGNTIYF. CDR3 DNA sequence: TGTGCCAGCAGCTTGGGCCTGCGCATCTCTGGAAACACCATATATTTT.

This chain uses TRBV4-3 with TRBJ2-1; 9 bases are a match to TRBD2. CDR3 length equals 15 residues. The ends lost 0 bases at V and 7 bases at J; junction bases unmatched: 4. CDR1 is LGHNA, CDR2 YSLEER, per germline. In DNA, the CDR3 is TGCGCCAGCAGCCAAGAAGGTAGCGGGGGAAATGAGCAGTTCTTC. Translation gives CASSQEGSGGNEQFF.

The chain links TRBV7-3 to TRBJ2-1; TRBD1 might be the D (6 bases). The CDR3 totals 12 residues. Germline CDR1 SGHTA, CDR2 FQGTGA. Trimming stripped 5 bases from V and 8 bases from J, with 10 bases between. CDR3 DNA sequence: TGTGCCAGCAGCGTATCAGGGGATGAGCAGTTCTTC. As protein: CASSVSGDEQFF. Using reference TRBV7-3 and TRBJ2-1 for the parts outside the CDR3, the full variable domain is GAGVSQTPSNKVTEKGKYVELRCDPISGHTALYWYRQSLGQGPEFLIYFQGTGAADDSGLPNDRFFAVRPEGSVSTLKIQRTERGDSAVYLCASSVSGDEQFFGPGTRLTVL.

CDR3 nucleotides: TGTGCCAGCGCCGCCACGGGACAGGTGATCACAGATACGCAGTATTTT. This sequence encodes CASAATGQVITDTQYF. This chain uses TRBV9 with TRBJ2-3; TRBD1 agrees at 8 bases. The V gene end was trimmed by 7 bases and the J gene end by 2 bases; junction bases not matched to a gene: 12. The CDR3 totals 16 residues. Per germline, CDR1 SGDLS and CDR2 YYNGEE.

The rearrangement uses TRBV4-1 and TRBJ2-5, with D possibly being TRBD1 (5 bases). The V and J ends lost 3 bases and 5 bases respectively, with 16 bases between them. Germline V gives CDR1 MGHRA, CDR2 YSYEKL. The CDR3 runs 15 residues. For the CDR3, the DNA is TGCGCCAGCAGCCAGGACCTGGGGCTTCTGGAGACCCAGTACTTC. Translation: CASSQDLGLLETQYF.

The chain employs TRBV6-5 and TRBJ1-2; D is ambiguous. The CDR3 runs 11 residues. Looked up from germline, CDR1 is MNHEY and CDR2 is SVGAGI. Between the trimmed V and J ends, which lost 2 bases and 7 bases, there was a span of 5 bases. In nucleotides, the CDR3 is TGTGCCAGCAGTTACGGGCTTGGCTACACCTTC. Protein sequence: CASSYGLGYTF.

The J gene is TRBJ2-1, the V gene TRBV18, with D maybe TRBD1 (5 bases). The germline CDR1 and CDR2 sequences are KGHSH and LQKENI. CDR3 length: 14 residues. Trimming removed 6 bases at V and 8 bases at J, with 17 bases between. The CDR3 sequence is CASSWGLGADEQFF. The CDR3 DNA is TGTGCCAGCTCCTGGGGCCTAGGTGCAGATGAGCAGTTCTTC.

This clone has more than one count but fewer than ten. V usage is TRBV6-1 and J usage is TRBJ2-5; 8 bases fit TRBD1. The CDR3 runs 15 residues. Germline V gene data show CDR1 as MNHNS and CDR2 as SASEGT. Losses at the gene ends were 4 bases for V and 2 bases for J; bases not matched to a gene: 6. CDR3 in amino acids: CASSVSGGRQETQYF. The CDR3 DNA reads TGTGCCAGCAGTGTTTCAGGGGGCCGTCAAGAGACCCAGTACTTC.

The chain links TRBV28 to TRBJ1-1; 8 bases fit TRBD1. Trimming at V came to 5 bases and at J to 5 bases, leaving 7 bases not matched to a gene. The CDR3 loop spans 14 amino acids. Germline loops: CDR1 MDHEN, CDR2 SYDVKM. The DNA for the CDR3 is TGTGCCAGCAGTCGACGGACAGGGAGAACTGAAGCTTTCTTT. This sequence encodes CASSRRTGRTEAFF.

As for this clone: Germline is not matched at one junction end, which may reflect a read error. The chain combines TRBV29-1 with TRBJ1-1; D gene uncertain. The CDR3 spans 11 residues. CDR1 is SQVTM, CDR2 ANQGSEA, per germline. The CDR3 loop reads CSVEEAVREVF. CDR3 nucleotide sequence: TGCAGCGTTGAAGAGGCAGTTCGTGAGGTCTTT.